This paragraph reports one T cell receptor (beta chain). J was trimmed by 12 bases and V by 5 bases; bases with no gene match: 11. CDR1 and CDR2 (germline): MNHEY, SVGAGI. The CDR3 runs 15 residues. Original data processing: It was from reference gene primer amplification that nucleated cell counts were estimated. TCRdb's copy holds only in-frame clones and misses some; the assay was immunoSEQ multiplex PCR. V and J calls and clone size are as listed in that table; D and trimming were resolved from the DNA. The table includes more than 300,000 clones, 83% detected once. These data come from a study of blood T cell repertoires in COVID-19. Across the whole study: The United States, Italy and Spain provided the acute and convalescent COVID-19 samples. The cDNA or gDNA used as material had been derived from T cells, B-cell-depleted T cells, or PBMCs.

The clonotype was recovered from a woman aged 45 to 65 with acute or convalescent COVID-19. The chain couples TRBV6-5 to TRBJ2-1; 12 nucleotides line up with TRBD2. Sequences were obtained from peripheral blood. As DNA, the CDR3 is TGTGCCAGCAGTCCCACTAGCGGGAGGAGTTCATTGCAGTTCTTC. This sequence encodes CASSPTSGRSSLQFF.